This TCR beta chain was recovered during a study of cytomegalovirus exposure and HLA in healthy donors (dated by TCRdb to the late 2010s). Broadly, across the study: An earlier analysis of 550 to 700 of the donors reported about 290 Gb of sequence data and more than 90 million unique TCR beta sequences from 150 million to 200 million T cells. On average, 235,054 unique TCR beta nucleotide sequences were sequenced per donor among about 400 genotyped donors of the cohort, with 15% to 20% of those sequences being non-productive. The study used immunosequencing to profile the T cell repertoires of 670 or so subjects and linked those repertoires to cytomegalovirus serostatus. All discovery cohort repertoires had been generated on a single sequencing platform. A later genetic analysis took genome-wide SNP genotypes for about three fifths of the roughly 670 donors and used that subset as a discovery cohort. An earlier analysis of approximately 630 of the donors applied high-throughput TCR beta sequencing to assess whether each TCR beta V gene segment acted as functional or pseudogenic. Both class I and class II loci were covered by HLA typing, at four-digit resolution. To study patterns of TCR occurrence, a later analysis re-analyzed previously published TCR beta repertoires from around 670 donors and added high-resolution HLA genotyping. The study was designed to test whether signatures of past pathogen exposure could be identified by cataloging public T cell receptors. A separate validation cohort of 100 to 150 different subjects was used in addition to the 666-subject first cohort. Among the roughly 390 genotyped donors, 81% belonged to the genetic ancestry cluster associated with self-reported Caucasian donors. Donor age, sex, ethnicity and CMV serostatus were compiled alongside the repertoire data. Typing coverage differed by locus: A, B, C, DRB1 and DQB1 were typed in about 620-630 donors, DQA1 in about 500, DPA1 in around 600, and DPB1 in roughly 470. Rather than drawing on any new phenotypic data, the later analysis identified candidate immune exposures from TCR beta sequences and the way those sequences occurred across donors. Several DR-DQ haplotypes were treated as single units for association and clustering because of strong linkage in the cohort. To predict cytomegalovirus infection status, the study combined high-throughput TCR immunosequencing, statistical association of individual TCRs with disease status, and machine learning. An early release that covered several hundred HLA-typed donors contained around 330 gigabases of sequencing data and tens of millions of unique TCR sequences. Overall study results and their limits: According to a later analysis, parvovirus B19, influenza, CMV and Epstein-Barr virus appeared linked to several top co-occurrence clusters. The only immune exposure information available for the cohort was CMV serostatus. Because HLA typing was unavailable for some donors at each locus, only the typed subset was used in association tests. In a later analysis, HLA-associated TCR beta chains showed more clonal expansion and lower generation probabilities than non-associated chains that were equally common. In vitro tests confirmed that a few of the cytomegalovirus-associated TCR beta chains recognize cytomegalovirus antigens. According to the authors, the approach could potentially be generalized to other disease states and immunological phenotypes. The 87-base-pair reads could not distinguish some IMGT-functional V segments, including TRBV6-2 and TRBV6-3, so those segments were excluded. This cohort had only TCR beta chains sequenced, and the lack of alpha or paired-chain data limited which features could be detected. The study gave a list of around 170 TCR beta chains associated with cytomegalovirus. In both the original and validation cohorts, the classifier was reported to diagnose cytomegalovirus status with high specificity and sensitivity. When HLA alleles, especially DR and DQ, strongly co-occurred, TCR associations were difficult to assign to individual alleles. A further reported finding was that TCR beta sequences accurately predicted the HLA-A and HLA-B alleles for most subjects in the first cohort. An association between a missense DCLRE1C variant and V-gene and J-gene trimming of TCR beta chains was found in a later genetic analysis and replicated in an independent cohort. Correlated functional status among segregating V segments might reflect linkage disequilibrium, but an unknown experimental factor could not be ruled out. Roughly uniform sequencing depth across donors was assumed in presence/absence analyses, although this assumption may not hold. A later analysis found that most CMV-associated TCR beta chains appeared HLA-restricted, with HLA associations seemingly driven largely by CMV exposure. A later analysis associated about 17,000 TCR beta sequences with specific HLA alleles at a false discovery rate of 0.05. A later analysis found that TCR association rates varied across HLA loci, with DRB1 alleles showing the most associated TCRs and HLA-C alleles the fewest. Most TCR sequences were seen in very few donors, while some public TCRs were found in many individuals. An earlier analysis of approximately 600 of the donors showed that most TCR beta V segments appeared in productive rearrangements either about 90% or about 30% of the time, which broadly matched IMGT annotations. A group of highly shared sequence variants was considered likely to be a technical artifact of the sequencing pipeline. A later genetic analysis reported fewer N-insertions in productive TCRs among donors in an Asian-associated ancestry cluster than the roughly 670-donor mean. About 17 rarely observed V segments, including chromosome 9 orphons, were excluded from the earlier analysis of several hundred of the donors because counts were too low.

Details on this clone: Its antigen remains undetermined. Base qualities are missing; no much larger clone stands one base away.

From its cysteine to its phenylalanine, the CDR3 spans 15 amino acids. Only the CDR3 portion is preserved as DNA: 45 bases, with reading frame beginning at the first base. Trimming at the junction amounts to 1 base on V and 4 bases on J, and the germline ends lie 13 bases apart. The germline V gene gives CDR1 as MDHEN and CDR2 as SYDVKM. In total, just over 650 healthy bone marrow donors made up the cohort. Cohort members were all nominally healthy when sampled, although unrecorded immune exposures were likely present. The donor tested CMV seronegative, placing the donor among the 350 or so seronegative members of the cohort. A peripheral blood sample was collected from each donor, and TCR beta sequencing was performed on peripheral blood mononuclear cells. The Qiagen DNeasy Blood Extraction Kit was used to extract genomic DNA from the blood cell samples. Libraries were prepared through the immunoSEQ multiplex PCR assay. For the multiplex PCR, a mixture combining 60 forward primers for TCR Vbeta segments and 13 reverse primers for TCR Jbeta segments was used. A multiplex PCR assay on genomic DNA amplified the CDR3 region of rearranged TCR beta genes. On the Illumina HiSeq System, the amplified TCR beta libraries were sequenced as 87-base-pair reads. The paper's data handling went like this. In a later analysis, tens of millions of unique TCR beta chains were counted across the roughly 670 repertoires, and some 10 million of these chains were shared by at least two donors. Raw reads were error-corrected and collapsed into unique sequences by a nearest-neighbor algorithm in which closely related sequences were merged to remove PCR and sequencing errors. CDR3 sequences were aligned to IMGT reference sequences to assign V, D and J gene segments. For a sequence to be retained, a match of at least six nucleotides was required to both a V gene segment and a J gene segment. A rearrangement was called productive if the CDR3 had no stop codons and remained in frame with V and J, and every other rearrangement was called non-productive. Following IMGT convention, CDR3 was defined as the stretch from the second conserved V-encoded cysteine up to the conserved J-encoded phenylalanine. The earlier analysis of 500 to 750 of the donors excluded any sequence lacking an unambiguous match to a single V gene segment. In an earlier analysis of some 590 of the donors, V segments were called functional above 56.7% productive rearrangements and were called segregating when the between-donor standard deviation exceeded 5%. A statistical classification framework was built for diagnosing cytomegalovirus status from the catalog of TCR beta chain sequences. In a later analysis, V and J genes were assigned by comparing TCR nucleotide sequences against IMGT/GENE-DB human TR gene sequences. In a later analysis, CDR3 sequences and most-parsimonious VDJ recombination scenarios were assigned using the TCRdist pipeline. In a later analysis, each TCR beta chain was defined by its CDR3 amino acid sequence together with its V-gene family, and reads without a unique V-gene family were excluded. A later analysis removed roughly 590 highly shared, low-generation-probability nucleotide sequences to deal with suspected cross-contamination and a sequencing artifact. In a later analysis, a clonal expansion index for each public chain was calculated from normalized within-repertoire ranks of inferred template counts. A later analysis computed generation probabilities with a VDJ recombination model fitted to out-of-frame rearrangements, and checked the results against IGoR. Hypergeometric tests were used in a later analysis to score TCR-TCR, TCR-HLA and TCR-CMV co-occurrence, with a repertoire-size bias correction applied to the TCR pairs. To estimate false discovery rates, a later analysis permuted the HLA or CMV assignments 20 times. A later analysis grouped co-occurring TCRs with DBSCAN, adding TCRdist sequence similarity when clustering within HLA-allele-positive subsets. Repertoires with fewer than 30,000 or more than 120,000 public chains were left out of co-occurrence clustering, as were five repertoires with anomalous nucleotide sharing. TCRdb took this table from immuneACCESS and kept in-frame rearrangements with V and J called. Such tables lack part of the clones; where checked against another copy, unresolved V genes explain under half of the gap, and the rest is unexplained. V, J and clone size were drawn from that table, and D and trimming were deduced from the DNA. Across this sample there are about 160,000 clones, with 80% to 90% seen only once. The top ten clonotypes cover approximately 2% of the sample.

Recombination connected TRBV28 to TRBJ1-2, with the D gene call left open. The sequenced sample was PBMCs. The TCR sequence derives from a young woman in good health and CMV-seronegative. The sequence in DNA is TGTGCCAGCAGTTTATTTCGTGGAGAGACCTATGGCTACACCTTC. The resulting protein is CASSLFRGETYGYTF.